Listed below are T cell receptor beta chains from one sample, sequenced in a study of control samples from healthy donors and cancer patients. Using immunoSEQ multiplex PCR, the repertoire was profiled, and TCRdb retains in-frame clones only, with some absent. The table has 40,000 to 55,000 clones, approximately 93% seen once. The sequencing input was PBMCs. Receptor source: a woman aged 45-60 years with head and neck cancer. CDR3s include the opening cysteine and the closing phenylalanine or tryptophan. Fields, in order: CDR3 length, clone size, J gene, D gene, V gene, CDR3 DNA, CDR3 protein. The D gene is left open where the match is weak. Only part of the rows carry a size: once, few, many, or a class if the clone is expanded.

length: 14; size: .; J: TRBJ1-1; D: .; V: TRBV4-2; DNA: TGTGCCAGCAGCCAAGGGGACACCCAAACTGAAGCTTTCTTT; CDR3: CASSQGDTQTEAFF
length: 16; size: .; J: TRBJ2-2; D: TRBD1; V: TRBV24-1; DNA: TGTGCCACCAGTGCCGCGGACAGGGGAGACACCGGGGAGCTGTTTTTT; CDR3: CATSAADRGDTGELFF
length: 15; size: .; J: TRBJ1-1; D: TRBD1; V: TRBV28; DNA: TGTGCCAGCAGACCATGGAGGGGAACAGGGGCTGAAGCTTTCTTT; CDR3: CASRPWRGTGAEAFF
length: 12; size: .; J: TRBJ1-5; D: .; V: TRBV12-3/TRBV12-4; DNA: TGTGCCACCTCCGGTAGCAATCAGCCCCAGCATTTT; CDR3: CATSGSNQPQHF
length: 12; size: .; J: TRBJ1-1; D: .; V: TRBV6-6; DNA: TGTGCCAGCACGAGGGGGGTCACTGAAGCTTTCTTT; CDR3: CASTRGVTEAFF
length: 15; size: .; J: TRBJ1-1; D: .; V: TRBV29-1; DNA: TGCAGCGTTGATTCGCAGGGGACAACCCACACTGAAGCTTTCTTT; CDR3: CSVDSQGTTHTEAFF
length: 16; size: once; J: TRBJ1-5; D: .; V: TRBV28; DNA: TGTGCCAGCAGATTTAATCCGGGGGCAGGCAATCAGCCCCAGCATTTT; CDR3: CASRFNPGAGNQPQHF
length: 14; size: .; J: TRBJ1-6; D: .; V: TRBV9; DNA: TGTGCCAGCAGCGTAAACGACATCAACTCACCCCTCCACTTT; CDR3: CASSVNDINSPLHF
length: 15; size: .; J: TRBJ2-7; D: TRBD2; V: TRBV5-4; DNA: TGTGCCAGCAGCCAAAAAAGCGGGGGAGGATACGAGCAGTACTTC; CDR3: CASSQKSGGGYEQYF
length: 15; size: .; J: TRBJ2-1; D: TRBD1; V: TRBV2; DNA: TGTGCCAGCAGTGAAGCGGGACAGGGGTTCAATGAGCAGTTCTTC; CDR3: CASSEAGQGFNEQFF
length: 15; size: .; J: TRBJ2-7; D: .; V: TRBV7-2; DNA: TGTGCCAGCAGCTTAGGTCACACCTCGTCCTACGAGCAGTACTTC; CDR3: CASSLGHTSSYEQYF
length: 16; size: .; J: TRBJ1-4; D: .; V: TRBV4-1; DNA: TGCGCCAGCAGCCCTTCGGCGGGCAGGTTAAATGAAAAACTGTTTTTT; CDR3: CASSPSAGRLNEKLFF
length: 13; size: .; J: TRBJ1-2; D: TRBD1; V: TRBV24-1; DNA: TGTGCCACCAGTGATACAGGGGGCGATGGCTACACCTTC; CDR3: CATSDTGGDGYTF
length: 11; size: .; J: TRBJ2-7; D: .; V: TRBV28; DNA: TGTGCCAGCAGTGCATTCTACGAGCAGTACTTC; CDR3: CASSAFYEQYF
length: 19; size: few; J: TRBJ1-3; D: .; V: TRBV9; DNA: TGTGCCAGCAGCGGCGGCAGAGACCGTCACGGGAGCTCTGGAAACACCATATATTTT; CDR3: CASSGGRDRHGSSGNTIYF
length: 16; size: once; J: TRBJ2-7; D: .; V: TRBV3-1/TRBV3-2; DNA: TGTGCCAGCAGCCAAGATGCTAGGCGGGCAATCTACGAGCAGTACTTC; CDR3: CASSQDARRAIYEQYF
length: 14; size: .; J: TRBJ2-7; D: .; V: TRBV9; DNA: TGTGCCAGCAGCAGGCGACTTGGAACCTACGAGCAGTACTTC; CDR3: CASSRRLGTYEQYF
length: 16; size: .; J: TRBJ2-3; D: .; V: TRBV27; DNA: TGTGCCTCGCGGCGGATAACAGGGAATTTCGTGGATACGCAGTATTTT; CDR3: CASRRITGNFVDTQYF
length: 16; size: .; J: TRBJ2-1; D: .; V: TRBV3-1/TRBV3-2; DNA: TGTGCCAGCAGCCAAGACCTAGCTACCCATGTTAATGAGCAGTTCTTC; CDR3: CASSQDLATHVNEQFF
length: 15; size: .; J: TRBJ2-1; D: TRBD1; V: TRBV5-1; DNA: TGCGCCAGCAGTCCCCTTTCCGACAGGGGAAATGAGCAGTTCTTC; CDR3: CASSPLSDRGNEQFF
length: 14; size: .; J: TRBJ1-1; D: .; V: TRBV27; DNA: TGTGCCAGCAGTTTGGGTGTGGGGGACACTGAAGCTTTCTTT; CDR3: CASSLGVGDTEAFF
length: 15; size: .; J: TRBJ1-1; D: .; V: TRBV6-5; DNA: TGTGCCAGCAGTTACTCGAAGGGTGGCGGCACTGAAGCTTTCTTT; CDR3: CASSYSKGGGTEAFF
length: 15; size: .; J: TRBJ1-2; D: .; V: TRBV6-6; DNA: TGTGCCAGCAGTAGGGACGGGGGGGTTGACTATGGCTACACCTTC; CDR3: CASSRDGGVDYGYTF
length: 17; size: .; J: TRBJ2-1; D: TRBD2; V: TRBV11-2; DNA: TGTGCCAGCAGCTTAGCGGGACTAGCGGGAGTCCCCAATGAGCAGTTCTTC; CDR3: CASSLAGLAGVPNEQFF
length: 14; size: .; J: TRBJ1-1; D: .; V: TRBV7-8; DNA: TGTGCCAGCAGCCGGGGGGGGACGAACACTGAAGCTTTCTTT; CDR3: CASSRGGTNTEAFF
length: 15; size: once; J: TRBJ1-5; D: TRBD1; V: TRBV4-1; DNA: TGCGCCAGCAGCCGGTTAGGACAGGGTGGTCAGCCCCAGCATTTT; CDR3: CASSRLGQGGQPQHF